The clone carrying this TCR beta chain was detected ten times or more. Its antigen is still unknown. These data come from a study of post-analysis software for immune sequencing data. Study conclusions and caveats: Normalized Chao1 diversity in multiple sclerosis patients fell significantly below that of controls. Controls had lower frequencies than patients of four or five TRBV segments, which included TRBV5-6, TRBV5-1 and TRBV20-1.

This CDR3 contains 14 residues. CDR1 and CDR2 from the germline V gene are DFQATT and SNEGSKA (reference sequence). V lost 1 base and J 2 bases, leaving 9 bases between the germline ends. Unique molecular identifiers tagged the TCR beta cDNA libraries. TCRdb called the PCR reads again in MiXCR, with one record for every CDR3 protein. The table records a few hundred thousand distinct CDR3 sequences, around 40% of them present only once. V usage is TRBV20-1 and J usage is TRBJ2-1; D is possibly TRBD2 (6 bases). The receptor was isolated from a girl aged 10 to 17 with multiple sclerosis. Specimen: blood. The CDR3 is CSARAGTAYNEQFF. CDR3 in DNA: TGCAGTGCTAGAGCCGGGACTGCCTACAATGAGCAGTTCTTC.